This T cell receptor beta chain was found in a study of blood T cell repertoires in COVID-19. Overall study: Samples representing acute and convalescent COVID-19 were sourced from the United States, Italy and Spain. Sample material is recorded as cDNA or gDNA derived from T cells, B-cell-depleted T cells, or PBMCs.

This CDR3 is 13 amino acids long. Trimming stripped 8 bases from V and 4 bases from J, with 12 bases between. The germline V gene encodes CDR1 SNHLY and CDR2 FYNNEI. In the original processing: Amplifying reference gene primers gave estimates of nucleated cell counts. Produced via immunoSEQ multiplex PCR; TCRdb's table is partial and in-frame only. V and J calls and clone size are those listed in that table; D and trimming were worked out from the DNA. The repertoire includes some 220,000 clones, 84% of them detected once, and 4.5% to 6% sits in the top ten. V gene TRBV2 combines with J gene TRBJ2-1; D is possibly TRBD2 (7 bases). Source material: peripheral blood. This receptor was identified in an older woman who had recovered from COVID-19. The CDR3 coding sequence is TGTGCCAGCGGGGGGGCTGAGTACAATGAGCAGTTCTTC. Encoded protein: CASGGAEYNEQFF.